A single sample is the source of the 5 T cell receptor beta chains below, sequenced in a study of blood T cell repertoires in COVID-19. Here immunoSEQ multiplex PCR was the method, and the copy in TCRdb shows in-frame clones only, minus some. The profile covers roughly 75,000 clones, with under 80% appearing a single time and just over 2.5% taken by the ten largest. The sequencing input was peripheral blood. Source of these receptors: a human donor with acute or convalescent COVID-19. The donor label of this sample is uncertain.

DNA for the CDR3: TGTGCCAGCAGCCCAGGACTAGCGGGGATCACAGATACGCAGTATTTT. It specifies CASSPGLAGITDTQYF. This chain connects TRBV5-5 to TRBJ2-3, with TRBD2 matching 12 bases. The J segment lost 2 bases and the V segment lost 4 bases, leaving 5 bases of the junction unmatched. Germline assignment: CDR1 SGHKS and CDR2 YYEKEE (reference sequence). The CDR3 covers 16 residues.

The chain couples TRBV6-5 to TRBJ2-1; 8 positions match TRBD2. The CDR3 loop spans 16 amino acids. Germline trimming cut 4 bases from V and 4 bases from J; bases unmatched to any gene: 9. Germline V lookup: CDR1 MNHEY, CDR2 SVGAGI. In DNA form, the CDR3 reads TGTGCCAGCAGTTCTCAGCGGGCTAGCGGGTACAATGAGCAGTTCTTC. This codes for CASSSQRASGYNEQFF.

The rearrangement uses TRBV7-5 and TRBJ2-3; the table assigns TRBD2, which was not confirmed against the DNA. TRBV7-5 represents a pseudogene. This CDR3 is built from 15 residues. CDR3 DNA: TGTGCCAGAAGCACAAAGAGGGTGGGCACAGATACGCAGTATTTT. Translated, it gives CARSTKRVGTDTQYF.

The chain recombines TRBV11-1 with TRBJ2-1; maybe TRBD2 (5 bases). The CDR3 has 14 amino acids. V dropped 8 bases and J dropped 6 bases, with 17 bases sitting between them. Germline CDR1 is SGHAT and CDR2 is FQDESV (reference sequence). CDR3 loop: CASETRRGFNEQFF. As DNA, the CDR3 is TGTGCCAGCGAAACCCGACGCGGGTTCAATGAGCAGTTCTTC.

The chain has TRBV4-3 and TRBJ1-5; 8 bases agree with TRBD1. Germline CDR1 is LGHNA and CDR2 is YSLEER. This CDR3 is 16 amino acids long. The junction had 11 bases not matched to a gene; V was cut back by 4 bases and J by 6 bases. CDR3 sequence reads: CASSPGTGKAGQPQHF. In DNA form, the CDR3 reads TGCGCCAGCAGCCCCGGGACAGGCAAGGCAGGTCAGCCCCAGCATTTT.